This T cell receptor (beta chain) was recovered during a study of shared clonotypes between healthy human individuals. A deep-level run was used for the assay. TCRdb's table, derived via immunoSEQ multiplex PCR, lists solely in-frame clones and lacks some. The table shows over a million clones, with around 82% occurring only once. Germline CDR1 SNHLY, CDR2 FYNNEI. The ends were cut back, 2 bases at V and 0 bases at J, with 13 bases in the middle. This CDR3 spans 16 amino acids. The TCR was taken from a man in his late teens or twenties in good health. Some clones in this sample may be carry-over from other donors' samples. The rearrangement links TRBV2 to TRBJ2-5; unclear D gene. Source material: memory CD4+ T cells from PBMCs. This sample's subset: CD45RA-negative fraction. The CDR3 DNA reads TGTGCCAGCAGTGAATTCGTGAGCCGGTACCAAGAGACCCAGTACTTC. This translates into CASSEFVSRYQETQYF.